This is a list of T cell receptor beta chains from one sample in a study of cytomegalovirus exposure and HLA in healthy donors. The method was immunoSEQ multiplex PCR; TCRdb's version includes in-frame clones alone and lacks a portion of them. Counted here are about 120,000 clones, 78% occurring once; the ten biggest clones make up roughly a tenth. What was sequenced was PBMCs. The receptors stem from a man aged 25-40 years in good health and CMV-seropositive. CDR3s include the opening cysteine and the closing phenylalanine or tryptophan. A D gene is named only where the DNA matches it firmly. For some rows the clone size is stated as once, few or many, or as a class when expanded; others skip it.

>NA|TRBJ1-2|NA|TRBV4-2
TGTGCCAGCAGCCAAGATGGAGAGATTTACAACTATGGCTACACCTTC
CASSQDGEIYNYGYTF
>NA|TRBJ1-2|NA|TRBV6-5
TGTGCCAGCAGTTACAGTTACAGTAACTATGGCTACACCTTC
CASSYSYSNYGYTF
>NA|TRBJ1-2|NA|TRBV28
TGTGCCAGCAGTTTCCAGGGGATCTTTTATGGCTACACCTTC
CASSFQGIFYGYTF
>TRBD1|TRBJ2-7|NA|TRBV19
TGTGCCAGTAGTGCGACAGGGGCCTACGAGCAGTACTTC
CASSATGAYEQYF
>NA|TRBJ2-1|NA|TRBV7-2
TGTGCCAGCAGCCCTCAAAGTTTGTCAGGGACAATCGAGCAGTTCTTC
CASSPQSLSGTIEQFF
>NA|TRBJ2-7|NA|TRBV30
TGTGCCTGGAAAGAAGGGGCCGGCTGGGACGAGCAGTACTTC
CAWKEGAGWDEQYF
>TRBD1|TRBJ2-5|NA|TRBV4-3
TGCGCCAGCAGATCGGGGACAGGGTCTGGGACCCAGTACTTC
CASRSGTGSGTQYF
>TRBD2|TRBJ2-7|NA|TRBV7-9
TGTGCCAGCTCGACTTCGCGGGAGGCCATGCACTCCTACGAGCAGTACTTC
CASSTSREAMHSYEQYF
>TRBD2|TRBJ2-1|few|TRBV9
TGTGCCAGCAGCTTCAGGATAGCGGGTTTAGTAAATGAGCAGTTCTTC
CASSFRIAGLVNEQFF
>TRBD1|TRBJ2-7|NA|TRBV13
TGTGCCAGCAAGATGGGGACAGGGAGCTCCTACGAGCAGTACTTC
CASKMGTGSSYEQYF
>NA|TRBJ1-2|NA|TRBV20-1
TGCAGTGCTAGCGTGGGGCAGGTCTACACCTTC
CSASVGQVYTF
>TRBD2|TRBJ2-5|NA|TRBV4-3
TGCGCCAGCAGCCAATCCGGGGGAATAGCGGGAGAGACCCAGTACTTC
CASSQSGGIAGETQYF
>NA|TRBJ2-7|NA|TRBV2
TGTGCCAGCAGTGGGCTTCGCTCCTACGAGCAGTACTTC
CASSGLRSYEQYF
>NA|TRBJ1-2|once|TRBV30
TGTGCCTGGAGTGTACTTGGGCAGTTCTATGGCTACACCTTC
CAWSVLGQFYGYTF
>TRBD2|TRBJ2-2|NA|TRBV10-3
TGTGCCATCAGTGAGACTAGCGGGCAAGACACCGGGGAGCTGTTTTTT
CAISETSGQDTGELFF
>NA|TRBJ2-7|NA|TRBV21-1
TGTGCCAGCAGCAAGTTCGGACAGGGCTACGAGCAGTACTTC
CASSKFGQGYEQYF
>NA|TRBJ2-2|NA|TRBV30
TGTGCCTGGAGTATATCCGGGGCCGGGGAGCTGTTTTTT
CAWSISGAGELFF
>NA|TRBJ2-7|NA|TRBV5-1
TGCGCCAGTAGCAGGGGTTCCTACGAGCAGTACTTC
CASSRGSYEQYF